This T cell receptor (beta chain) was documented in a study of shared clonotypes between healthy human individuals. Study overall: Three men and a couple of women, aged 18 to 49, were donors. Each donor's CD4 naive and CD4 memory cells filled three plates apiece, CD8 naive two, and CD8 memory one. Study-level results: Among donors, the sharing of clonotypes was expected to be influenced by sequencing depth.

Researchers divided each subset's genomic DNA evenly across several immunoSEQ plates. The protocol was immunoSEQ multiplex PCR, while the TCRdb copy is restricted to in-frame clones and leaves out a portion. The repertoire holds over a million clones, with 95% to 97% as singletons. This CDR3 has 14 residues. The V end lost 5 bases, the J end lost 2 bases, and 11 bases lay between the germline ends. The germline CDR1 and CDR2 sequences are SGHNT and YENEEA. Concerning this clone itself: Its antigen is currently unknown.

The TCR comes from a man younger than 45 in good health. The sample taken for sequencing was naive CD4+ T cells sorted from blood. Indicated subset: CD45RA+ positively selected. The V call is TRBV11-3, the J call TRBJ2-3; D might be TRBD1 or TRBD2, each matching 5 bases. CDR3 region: CASSQGPNTDTQYF. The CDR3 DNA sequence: TGTGCCAGCAGCCAGGGACCAAACACAGATACGCAGTATTTT. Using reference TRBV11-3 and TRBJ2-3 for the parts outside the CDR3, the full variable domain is EAGVVQSPRYKIIEKKQPVAFWCNPISGHNTLYWYLQNLGQGPELLIRYENEEAVDDSQLPKDRFSAERLKGVDSTLKIQPAELGDSAVYLCASSQGPNTDTQYFGPGTRLTVL.